Below, 32 T cell receptor beta chains from the same sample are listed, as sequenced in a study of PD-L1 blockade in urothelial cancer. The table came from immunoSEQ multiplex PCR; TCRdb's copy has only in-frame clones and leaves some out. The table records approximately 100,000 clones, about 85% of them present only once. This specimen was PBMCs, taken around atezolizumab (anti-PD-L1) treatment. The source is a man aged 45 to 65 with urothelial cancer.

As concerns this clone: The same CDR3 arises from other DNA sequences in this sample as well. The rearrangement joins TRBV28 to TRBJ2-1; the match to TRBD2 covers 16 bases. CDR1 and CDR2 from the germline V gene are MDHEN and SYDVKM. The V gene end was trimmed by 5 bases and the J gene end by 0 bases; junction bases not matched to a gene: 4. The CDR3 covers 18 residues. The CDR3: CASSPGLAGGSSYNEQFF. CDR3 bases: TGTGCCAGCAGTCCGGGACTAGCGGGAGGGAGCTCCTACAATGAGCAGTTCTTC.

This rearrangement joins TRBV19 to TRBJ2-7; 8 nucleotides align to TRBD2. V dropped 1 base and J dropped 3; count of bases not matched to a gene: 11. Germline loops: CDR1 LNHDA, CDR2 SQIVND (reference sequence). The CDR3 totals 17 residues. CDR3 amino acids: CASSIVVSVAGFYEQYF. CDR3 nucleotide sequence: TGTGCCAGTAGTATAGTGGTTTCGGTAGCGGGATTCTACGAGCAGTACTTC.

This chain uses TRBV29-1 with TRBJ2-3; D is possibly TRBD2 (5 bases). This CDR3 is 16 amino acids long. With 4 bases removed from V and 0 bases from J, the gap between germline ends came to 17 bases. Germline V lookup: CDR1 SQVTM, CDR2 ANQGSEA. CDR3 in DNA: TGCAGCGTTGCGGGGTATGATGGGAGTAGCACAGATACGCAGTATTTT. Its protein product is CSVAGYDGSSTDTQYF.

This rearrangement joins TRBV7-3 to TRBJ2-1; unclear D gene. The CDR3 spans 14 residues. Germline loops: CDR1 SGHTA, CDR2 FQGTGA. V dropped 5 bases and J dropped 4 bases, with 12 bases sitting between them. The CDR3 loop reads CASSLGSSYNEQFF. The CDR3 region has the DNA TGTGCCAGCAGCCTAGGAAGCAGTTACAATGAGCAGTTCTTC.

On this clone itself: At one end the junction does not follow the germline gene, possibly because of a read error. The CDR3 DNA is TGTGCCAGCACCGACCGGGACACATTGGGTTCTGCCTTC. Encoded protein: CASTDRDTLGSAF. The chain combines TRBV6-5 with TRBJ1-2, with D tentatively TRBD1 (6 bases). This CDR3 comprises 13 residues. Germline assignment: CDR1 MNHEY and CDR2 SVGAGI.

This chain uses TRBV27 with TRBJ2-7, with TRBD2 matching 10 bases. V trimming: 2 bases; J trimming: 3 bases; junction bases outside the gene matches: 1. Germline assignment: CDR1 MNHEY and CDR2 SMNVEV (reference sequence). CDR3 size: 14 residues. The chain's CDR3 is CASSLRTSGYEQYF. DNA of the CDR3: TGTGCCAGCAGTTTACGGACTAGCGGCTACGAGCAGTACTTC.

This chain connects TRBV7-2 to TRBJ1-4; no definite D call. This CDR3 region has 14 residues. V lost 3 bases and J 6 bases, leaving 11 bases between the germline ends. CDR1 is SGHTA, CDR2 FQGNSA, per germline. The CDR3 region has the DNA TGTGCCAGCAGCTTCGGTCCATTCGATGAAAAACTGTTTTTT. Residues: CASSFGPFDEKLFF.

The chain uses TRBV28 and TRBJ1-2; TRBD1 agrees at 8 bases. Unmatched junction bases numbered 19, after V lost 3 bases and J lost 4 bases. This CDR3 is 19 amino acids long. CDR1 and CDR2 from the germline V gene are MDHEN and SYDVKM. The CDR3 sequence: CASSLPTSETGVFRYGYTF. The CDR3 nucleotides read TGTGCCAGCAGTTTGCCCACCTCCGAGACAGGGGTCTTCCGCTATGGCTACACCTTC.

This clone was counted a single time. The chain employs TRBV30 and TRBJ2-2; D ambiguous. This CDR3 has 15 residues. V dropped 1 base and J dropped 4 bases, with 13 bases sitting between them. The germline V gene has CDR1 GTSNPN and CDR2 SVGIG (reference sequence). The chain's CDR3 is CAWSAPSGFTGELFF. For the CDR3, the DNA is TGTGCCTGGAGTGCCCCCTCGGGTTTCACCGGGGAGCTGTTTTTT.

This chain links TRBV5-1 with TRBJ2-1, with TRBD2 matching 8 bases. The CDR3 totals 16 residues. J was trimmed by 0 bases and V by 5 bases; bases with no gene match: 7. Germline V gives CDR1 SGHRS, CDR2 YFSETQ. CDR3 loop: CASRPAGTSSYNEQFF. In DNA form, the CDR3 reads TGCGCCAGCAGGCCGGCCGGGACTAGCTCCTACAATGAGCAGTTCTTC. Full variable domain (outside the CDR3, taken from reference TRBV5-1 and TRBJ2-1): KAGVTQTPRYLIKTRGQQVTLSCSPISGHRSVSWYQQTPGQGLQFLFEYFSETQRNKGNFPGRFSGRQFSNSRSEMNVSTLELGDSALYLCASRPAGTSSYNEQFFGPGTRLTVL.

This clone turned up a few times. The V and J genes are TRBV30 and TRBJ1-1; D gene unclear. The V gene's germline CDR1 is GTSNPN and CDR2 SVGIG (reference sequence). The germline V and J ends were trimmed by 3 bases and 9 bases, with 14 bases remaining between them. This CDR3 has 12 amino acids. The DNA for the CDR3 is TGTGCCTGGAGGCCCGGGAGCCAAAAAGCTTTCTTT. Translating gives CAWRPGSQKAFF.

The V and J genes are TRBV19 and TRBJ2-1; 13 nucleotides align to TRBD2. The V and J ends lost 4 bases and 9 bases, in that order; junction bases with no gene match: 6. There are 15 residues in the CDR3. The germline V gene encodes CDR1 LNHDA and CDR2 SQIVND (reference sequence). The CDR3 here is CASSRRTSGSGEQFF. DNA for the CDR3: TGTGCCAGTAGTAGACGGACTAGCGGGAGTGGTGAGCAGTTCTTC.

V usage is TRBV5-1 and J usage is TRBJ1-1; 9 positions match TRBD1. The V gene's germline CDR1 is SGHRS and CDR2 YFSETQ. This CDR3 spans 14 amino acids. V lost 4 bases and J lost 4; bases outside the gene matches: 5. CDR3 sequence reads: CASSPGQGFTEAFF. CDR3 sequence (DNA): TGCGCCAGCAGCCCGGGACAGGGATTCACTGAAGCTTTCTTT.

V usage is TRBV7-3 and J usage is TRBJ2-1; 7 bases are shared with TRBD2. This CDR3 is 15 amino acids long. CDR1 is SGHTA, CDR2 FQGTGA, per germline. The V segment lost 5 bases and the J segment 4 bases; nucleotides outside the gene matches: 8. CDR3 loop: CASSDGLVVYNEQFF. The CDR3, as DNA: TGTGCCAGCAGCGACGGACTAGTGGTGTACAATGAGCAGTTCTTC.

This clone came up many times. The V gene is TRBV10-2, the J gene TRBJ2-7, with 9 bases matching TRBD2. Trimming cost V 5 bases and J 6 bases; bases outside gene matches: 8. CDR3 length equals 14 residues. Germline V gives CDR1 WSHSY, CDR2 SAAADI. The CDR3 protein is CASSFSGSQGEQYF. CDR3 DNA sequence: TGCGCCAGCAGTTTTAGCGGGAGTCAGGGCGAGCAGTACTTC.

The chain is built from TRBV2 and TRBJ2-6, with 9 bases fitting TRBD1. The CDR3 loop spans 17 amino acids. Germline assignment: CDR1 SNHLY and CDR2 FYNNEI. V was pared by 6 bases and J by 4 bases, with 10 bases of the junction left unmatched. For the CDR3, the DNA is TGTGCCAGCAGAGCGCCGGGACAGGGCTTCGGGGCCAACGTCCTGACTTTC. The encoded protein is CASRAPGQGFGANVLTF.

This rearrangement joins TRBV14 to TRBJ2-1; the D is unclear. Trimming pared 1 base from V and 7 bases from J, leaving 14 bases between. The CDR3 loop spans 15 amino acids. Germline V gene sequence: CDR1 SGHDN, CDR2 FVKESK. The CDR3 here is CASSQAYIRVNEQFF. CDR3 nucleotides: TGTGCCAGCAGCCAAGCATATATTCGGGTGAATGAGCAGTTCTTC.

This chain joins TRBV6-6 and TRBJ1-5, with TRBD1 matching over 8 bases. V dropped 4 bases and J dropped 1; count of bases not matched to a gene: 6. CDR3 length: 16 amino acids. Per the germline V gene, CDR1 is MNHNY and CDR2 is SVGAGI (reference sequence). CDR3 DNA sequence: TGTGCCAGCAGTTCGGACAGGGCCTCGAGCAATCAGCCCCAGCATTTT. Translating gives CASSSDRASSNQPQHF.

The chain recombines TRBV28 with TRBJ1-6; the match to TRBD1 covers 7 bases. The CDR3 runs to 17 residues. Germline CDR1 and CDR2: MDHEN and SYDVKM. V gave up 6 bases and J gave up 0 bases; unmatched junction bases: 8. CDR3 bases: TGTGCCAGCAGCCTCAGGGGACAGAGCTCCTATAATTCACCCCTCCACTTT. It specifies CASSLRGQSSYNSPLHF. Together with reference TRBV28 and TRBJ1-6, the CDR3 gives the full variable domain: DVKVTQSSRYLVKRTGEKVFLECVQDMDHENMFWYRQDPGLGLRLIYFSYDVKMKEKGDIPEGYSVSREKKERFSLILESASTNQTSMYLCASSLRGQSSYNSPLHFGNGTRLTVT.

The chain couples TRBV2 to TRBJ2-2, with D possibly being TRBD1 (6 bases). The CDR3 extends over 14 amino acids. The germline V gene encodes CDR1 SNHLY and CDR2 FYNNEI. Between the trimmed V and J ends, which lost 6 bases and 6 bases, there was a span of 14 bases. The CDR3 region is CASRPQGPAGELFF. CDR3 in DNA: TGTGCCAGCAGGCCACAGGGTCCTGCCGGGGAGCTGTTTTTT.

The chain joins TRBV30 to TRBJ2-5; TRBD2 aligns across 9 bases. Germline V CDR1 and CDR2: GTSNPN, SVGIG (reference sequence). The CDR3 extends over 17 amino acids. Losses at the gene ends were 3 bases for V and 4 bases for J; bases not matched to a gene: 15. CDR3 protein: CAWSFGESGRPRETQYF. CDR3 in DNA: TGTGCCTGGAGCTTCGGGGAGAGCGGGAGGCCCAGAGAGACCCAGTACTTC.

This chain uses TRBV27 with TRBJ1-2; TRBD1 matches at 7 bases. Trimming took 4 bases from V and 7 from J; bases not matched to a gene: 6. There are 13 residues in the CDR3. Looked up from germline, CDR1 is MNHEY and CDR2 is SMNVEV (reference sequence). The CDR3 region has the DNA TGTGCCAGCAGTTCCGGACAGGCGTCTGGCTACACCTTC. It encodes CASSSGQASGYTF.

The chain employs TRBV7-2 and TRBJ2-7; perhaps TRBD2 as D (5 bases). This CDR3 spans 16 amino acids. V lost 9 bases and J 1 base, leaving 22 bases between the germline ends. The V gene's germline CDR1 is SGHTA and CDR2 FQGNSA. CDR3 nucleotide sequence: TGTGCCAGTAACGCAGAGGGCAGGTCCGGGTCCTACGAGCAGTACTTC. Encoded protein: CASNAEGRSGSYEQYF.

The rearrangement joins TRBV28 to TRBJ1-4; 12 nucleotides match TRBD1. Germline lookup yields CDR1 MDHEN and CDR2 SYDVKM. The CDR3 is made up of 15 amino acids. Trimming cost V 1 base and J 10 bases; bases outside gene matches: 4. CDR3 coding DNA: TGTGCCAGCAGTTTATCGGGGACAGGGGGCGGAAAACTGTTTTTT. As protein: CASSLSGTGGGKLFF. Full variable domain (outside the CDR3, taken from reference TRBV28 and TRBJ1-4): DVKVTQSSRYLVKRTGEKVFLECVQDMDHENMFWYRQDPGLGLRLIYFSYDVKMKEKGDIPEGYSVSREKKERFSLILESASTNQTSMYLCASSLSGTGGGKLFFGSGTQLSVL.

The chain combines TRBV9 with TRBJ2-1; 8 positions agree with TRBD2. V shed 0 bases and J 8 bases; nucleotides not matched to a gene: 13. The CDR3 runs to 17 residues. The V gene's germline CDR1 is SGDLS and CDR2 YYNGEE. The DNA of the CDR3 is TGTGCCAGCAGCGTAGAACAGGCGGGAGGACCCCTTGATGAGCAGTTCTTC. Translated, it gives CASSVEQAGGPLDEQFF.

J is TRBJ2-4 and V is TRBV28, with D perhaps matching TRBD1 (6 bases). Deletions cut 3 bases from V and 4 bases from J, with 10 bases between. The CDR3 loop spans 14 amino acids. The germline CDR1 and CDR2 sequences are MDHEN and SYDVKM. The CDR3 sequence: CASSFDGQKNIQYF. In DNA, the CDR3 is TGTGCCAGCAGTTTTGACGGACAGAAAAACATTCAGTACTTC.

The chain recombines TRBV2 with TRBJ2-5, with 11 bases lining up with TRBD2. CDR1 and CDR2 from the germline V gene are SNHLY and FYNNEI. With 7 bases clipped from V and 4 bases from J, the junction kept 11 bases outside the gene matches. There are 16 residues in the CDR3. The CDR3 here is CASKGLAAKGGETQYF. As DNA, the CDR3 is TGTGCCAGCAAGGGACTAGCGGCTAAAGGGGGAGAGACCCAGTACTTC.

This chain uses TRBV5-1 with TRBJ1-6, with a possible D match to TRBD1 (6 bases). The CDR3 runs 16 residues. Germline V CDR1 and CDR2: SGHRS, YFSETQ. The V gene lost 2 bases and the J gene lost 8 bases, with 17 bases spanning the gap. The CDR3 nucleotides read TGCGCCAGCAGCTTCTCGGGACACCCCGTCGATTCACCCCTCCACTTT. It yields the protein CASSFSGHPVDSPLHF.

The chain uses TRBV5-1 and TRBJ2-3; 14 positions match TRBD2. The ends lost 4 bases at V and 11 bases at J; junction bases unmatched: 9. From germline, CDR1 is SGHRS and CDR2 YFSETQ. The CDR3 spans 15 residues. The CDR3 coding sequence is TGCGCCAGCAGCCGGGGACTAGCGGGAGAGGGTAAGCAGTATTTT. It codes for CASSRGLAGEGKQYF.

The chain is built from TRBV21-1 and TRBJ2-7; the table's D call, TRBD2, has no DNA check behind it. TRBV21-1 is assigned pseudogene status. There are 15 residues in the CDR3. Here the CDR3 DNA reads TGTGCCAGCGGTACCGGGACTAGCGACGGTTACGAGCAGTACTTC. Its translation: CASGTGTSDGYEQYF.

The chain joins TRBV6-6 to TRBJ2-1; 8 bases map to TRBD2. Per germline, CDR1 MNHNY and CDR2 SVGAGI (reference sequence). This CDR3 has 16 residues. Germline trimming cut 3 bases from V and 6 bases from J; bases unmatched to any gene: 10. CDR3 sequence reads: CASSYHSGRGTNEQFF. The CDR3 DNA follows: TGTGCCAGCAGTTATCACAGCGGGAGAGGGACCAATGAGCAGTTCTTC.

This clone has only one observation. This rearrangement joins TRBV21-1 to TRBJ2-1; the table's D call of TRBD1 was not tested on the DNA. TRBV21-1 represents a pseudogene. The CDR3 consists of 16 residues. The CDR3 reads CASSKGDRGTYNEQFF. The CDR3 bases are TGTGCCAGCAGCAAAGGCGACAGGGGTACCTACAATGAGCAGTTCTTC.